This T cell receptor beta chain was identified during a study of blood T cell repertoires in COVID-19. Study overall: Sample material is recorded as cDNA or gDNA derived from T cells, B-cell-depleted T cells, or PBMCs.

This clone was picked up one time. This table comes from immunoSEQ multiplex PCR, and its TCRdb copy is limited to in-frame clones, with some not included. The table has approximately 360,000 clones, almost 90% seen once. In germline, CDR1 is MNHEY, CDR2 SMNVEV (reference sequence). The CDR3 spans 14 residues. The germline V and J ends were trimmed by 4 bases and 5 bases, with 11 bases remaining between them. This chain joins TRBV27 and TRBJ2-2, with a tentative D call TRBD2 (6 bases). The sequence came from a man younger than 35 with active or convalescent COVID-19. Sequenced: peripheral blood. Written as DNA, the CDR3 is TGTGCCAGCAGTTACGGGAGTAGTACCGGGGAGCTGTTTTTT. The encoded protein is CASSYGSSTGELFF.